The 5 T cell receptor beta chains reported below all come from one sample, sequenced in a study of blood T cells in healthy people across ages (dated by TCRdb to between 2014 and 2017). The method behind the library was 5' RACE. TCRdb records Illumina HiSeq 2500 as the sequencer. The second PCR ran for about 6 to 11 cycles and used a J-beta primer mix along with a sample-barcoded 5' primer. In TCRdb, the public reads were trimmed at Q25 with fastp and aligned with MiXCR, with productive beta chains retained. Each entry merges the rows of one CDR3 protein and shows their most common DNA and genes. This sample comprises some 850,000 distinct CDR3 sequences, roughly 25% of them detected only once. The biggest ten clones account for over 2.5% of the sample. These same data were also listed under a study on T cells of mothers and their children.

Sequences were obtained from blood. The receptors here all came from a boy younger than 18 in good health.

DNA of the CDR3: TGCAGTGCTTCGACAGACGAGGGCTACACCTTC. This translates into CSASTDEGYTF. This rearrangement joins TRBV20-1 to TRBJ1-2, with D perhaps TRBD1 (5 bases). The CDR3 extends over 11 amino acids. The germline V and J ends were trimmed by 5 bases and 8 bases, with 12 bases remaining between them. Germline loops: CDR1 DFQATT, CDR2 SNEGSKA (reference sequence).

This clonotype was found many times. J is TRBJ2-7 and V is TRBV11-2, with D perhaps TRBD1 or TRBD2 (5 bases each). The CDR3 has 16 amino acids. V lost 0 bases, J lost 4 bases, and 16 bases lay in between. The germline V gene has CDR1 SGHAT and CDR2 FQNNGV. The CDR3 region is CASSLDPAGTIYEQYF. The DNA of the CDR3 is TGTGCCAGCAGCTTAGATCCGGCAGGGACCATTTACGAGCAGTACTTC.

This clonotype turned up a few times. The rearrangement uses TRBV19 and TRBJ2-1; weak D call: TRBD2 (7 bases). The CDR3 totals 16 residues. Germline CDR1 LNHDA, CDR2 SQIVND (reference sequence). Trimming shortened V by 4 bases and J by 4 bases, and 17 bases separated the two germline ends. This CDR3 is CASSKRGGPWYNEQFF. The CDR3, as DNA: TGTGCCAGTAGTAAAAGGGGGGGGCCATGGTACAATGAGCAGTTCTTC.

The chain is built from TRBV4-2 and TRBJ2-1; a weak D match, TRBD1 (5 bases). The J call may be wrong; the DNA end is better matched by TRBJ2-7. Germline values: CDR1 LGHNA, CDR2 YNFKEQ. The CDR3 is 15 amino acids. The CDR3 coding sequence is TGTGCCAGCAGCCAAGAAGGCAGGGCCGCCTACGAGCAGTACTTC. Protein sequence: CASSQEGRAAYEQYF.

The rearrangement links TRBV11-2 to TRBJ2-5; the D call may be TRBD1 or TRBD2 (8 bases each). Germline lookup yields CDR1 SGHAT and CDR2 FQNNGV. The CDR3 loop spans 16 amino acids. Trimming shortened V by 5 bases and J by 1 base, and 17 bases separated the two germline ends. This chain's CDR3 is CASSPQGAGGQETQYF. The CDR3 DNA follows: TGTGCCAGCAGCCCCCAGGGGGCGGGGGGCCAAGAGACCCAGTACTTC. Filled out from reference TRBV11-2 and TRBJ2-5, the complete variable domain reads EAGVAQSPRYKIIEKRQSVAFWCNPISGHATLYWYQQILGQGPKLLIQFQNNGVVDDSQLPKDRFSAERLKGVDSTLKIQPAKLEDSAVYLCASSPQGAGGQETQYFGPGTRLLVL.